A single sample gave rise to the 18 T cell receptor beta chains below, sequenced in a study of CD4 T cells in relation to SARS-CoV-2 and coronaviruses (dated by TCRdb to the early 2020s). CD4+ T cells from unexposed donors were collected before the COVID-19 pandemic (2011-2018). Following 10 days of culture, the EasySep CD4+ T cell isolation kit was used to isolate CD4+ T cells. For these receptors, no antigen is known. The library was generated by the immunoSEQ multiplex PCR assay. TCRdb carries this immuneACCESS record with in-frame sequences only. Its versions omit some clonotypes, under half of them owing to an unresolved V gene in the studies checked, with the rest unexplained. The sample table shows about 19,000 clones, and 70% to 85% are seen once. The top ten hold more than 15% of the sample. The sample taken for sequencing was CD4+ T cells from PBMCs, cultured in vitro. The receptors were sampled from a human donor in good health.

The chain couples TRBV6-5 to TRBJ1-1, with D possibly being TRBD1 (5 bases). Trimming removed 6 bases at V and 4 bases at J, with 15 bases between. This CDR3 region has 14 residues. Per the germline V gene, CDR1 is MNHEY and CDR2 is SVGAGI. Here the CDR3 reads CASRPQLGGTEAFF. In DNA form, the CDR3 reads TGTGCCAGCAGGCCCCAGTTGGGGGGCACTGAAGCTTTCTTT.

J is TRBJ1-2 and V is TRBV6-2 or TRBV6-3, with 8 bases aligning to TRBD1. Germline V gene sequence: CDR1 MNHEY, CDR2 SVGEGT. J gave up 4 bases and V 4 bases, and 5 bases lay outside the gene matches. The length of the CDR3 is 14 residues. The CDR3 DNA reads as TGTGCCAGCAGTTTCAGCGGGACAGGCTATGGCTACACCTTC. Translating gives CASSFSGTGYGYTF.

V gene TRBV19 combines with J gene TRBJ1-3; D ambiguous. This CDR3 is 14 amino acids long. V lost 6 bases to trimming and J lost 0 bases, with 9 bases between them. CDR1 is LNHDA, CDR2 SQIVND, per germline (reference sequence). Written as DNA, the CDR3 is TGTGCCAGTAGATCGGCAAGCTCTGGAAACACCATATATTTT. This sequence encodes CASRSASSGNTIYF.

The rearrangement joins TRBV3-1 (or the pseudogene TRBV3-2) to TRBJ1-3; D is possibly TRBD1 (5 bases). Germline values: CDR1 LGHDT, CDR2 YNNKEL (reference sequence). V lost 0 bases, J lost 0 bases, and 15 bases lay in between. The CDR3 totals 18 residues. The CDR3 sequence is CASSQDPYDRISGNTIYF. The CDR3 DNA is TGTGCCAGCAGCCAAGATCCGTATGACAGAATCTCTGGAAACACCATATATTTT.

V and J are TRBV11-2 and TRBJ2-2; 8 bases match TRBD2. Germline V lookup: CDR1 SGHAT, CDR2 FQNNGV. Losses at the gene ends were 5 bases for V and 0 bases for J; bases not matched to a gene: 5. This CDR3 has 16 amino acids. The CDR3 DNA reads TGTGCCAGCAGCACCGGGGGGGGCGCGAACACCGGGGAGCTGTTTTTT. Translating it yields CASSTGGGANTGELFF.

This CDR3 is CASTPDRGTSKLFF. The CDR3 DNA reads as TGTGCCAGTACCCCAGACAGGGGCACCTCGAAACTGTTTTTT. V usage is TRBV19 and J usage is TRBJ1-4; TRBD1 matches at 8 bases. V gave up 7 bases and J gave up 11 bases; unmatched junction bases: 12. The CDR3 has 14 residues. The germline CDR1 and CDR2 sequences are LNHDA and SQIVND (reference sequence).

This rearrangement joins TRBV3-1 (or the pseudogene TRBV3-2) to TRBJ2-2; 7 positions agree with TRBD2. The V gene's germline CDR1 is LGHDT and CDR2 YNNKEL (reference sequence). V lost 2 bases to trimming and J lost 1 base; unmatched junction nucleotides: 4. The CDR3 runs 16 residues. The CDR3 here is CASSQRKRGNTGELFF. The CDR3 region has the DNA TGTGCCAGCAGCCAACGCAAGCGGGGGAACACCGGGGAGCTGTTTTTT.

This clone has a handful of counts. The chain uses TRBV11-3 and TRBJ1-5; D perhaps matches TRBD1 (5 bases). Germline CDR1 is SGHNT and CDR2 is YENEEA. The CDR3 is 18 amino acids. V shed 7 bases and J shed 6 bases, with 28 bases lying between them. This CDR3 reads CASKGGENLGGAGQPQHF. In DNA form, the CDR3 reads TGTGCCAGCAAGGGAGGGGAAAACTTGGGAGGGGCTGGTCAGCCCCAGCATTTT.

The gene calls are TRBV18 and TRBJ2-7; D could derive from TRBD1 or TRBD2 (5 bases each). V was shortened by 2 bases and J by 2 bases, with 13 bases between the two germline ends. The CDR3 contains 15 residues. Germline loops: CDR1 KGHSH, CDR2 LQKENI. The CDR3 nucleotides read TGTGCCAGCTCACCATCCGAGGGGCCAGCCTACGAGCAGTACTTC. Translating gives CASSPSEGPAYEQYF.

This sequence joins TRBV11-2 and TRBJ1-4; 7 nucleotides line up with TRBD1. The J segment lost 8 bases and the V segment lost 1 base, leaving 7 bases of the junction unmatched. This CDR3 has 15 amino acids. Germline values: CDR1 SGHAT, CDR2 FQNNGV. The CDR3 protein is CASSLVGTGVEKLFF. In DNA form, the CDR3 reads TGTGCCAGCAGCTTAGTGGGTACAGGGGTGGAAAAACTGTTTTTT.

This chain connects TRBV7-9 to TRBJ2-7; 7 positions agree with TRBD2. This CDR3 is 14 amino acids long. Trimming took 6 bases from V and 3 from J; bases not matched to a gene: 8. Germline V CDR1 and CDR2: SEHNR, FQNEAQ (reference sequence). This CDR3 reads CASSSLAEIYEQYF. The CDR3 region has the DNA TGTGCCAGCAGTTCTCTAGCGGAGATCTACGAGCAGTACTTC.

This chain connects TRBV6-1 to TRBJ1-4, with D perhaps matching TRBD1 (5 bases). The CDR3 has 20 amino acids. From germline, CDR1 is MNHNS and CDR2 SASEGT. Trimming took 4 bases from V and 14 from J, leaving 38 bases between them. The CDR3, as DNA: TGTGCCAGCAGTGCTCGGCCCCCGGGACCTCCCAGGGTCCTAGCATTAGGGCTGTTTTTT. This translates into CASSARPPGPPRVLALGLFF.

V gene TRBV20-1 combines with J gene TRBJ2-4; D ambiguous. The germline V and J ends were trimmed by 3 bases and 3 bases, with 12 bases remaining between them. The CDR3 has 14 amino acids. CDR1 is DFQATT and CDR2 is SNEGSKA in the germline V gene (reference sequence). The CDR3 sequence is CSASRRPGKNIQYF. The CDR3 DNA is TGCAGTGCTAGTCGACGGCCTGGCAAAAACATTCAGTACTTC.

This clone was detected only a few times. The rearrangement joins TRBV6-5 to TRBJ1-1; no clear D. Trimming took off 5 bases at V and 1 base at J, with 11 bases between the two ends. From germline, CDR1 is MNHEY and CDR2 SVGAGI. This CDR3 has 14 residues. CDR3 bases: TGTGCCAGCAGTCCAAATCCGGCGAACACTGAAGCTTTCTTT. Residues: CASSPNPANTEAFF.

This chain links TRBV10-1 with TRBJ2-5; either TRBD1 or TRBD2 may supply D (5 bases each). CDR3 length: 15 residues. V shed 5 bases and J shed 2 bases, with 15 bases lying between them. From germline, CDR1 is WNHNN and CDR2 SYGVQD (reference sequence). The CDR3 here is CASSPGTTGQETQYF. The CDR3 DNA reads TGCGCCAGCAGTCCCGGGACGACCGGACAAGAGACCCAGTACTTC.

The chain uses TRBV9 and TRBJ1-1; D is unresolved. The CDR3 spans 14 residues. Trimming left V 1 base short and J 1 base short, with 8 bases between. Germline V gene data show CDR1 as SGDLS and CDR2 as YYNGEE. The DNA of the CDR3 is TGTGCCAGCAGCGTACTAGAATCGAACACTGAAGCTTTCTTT. Protein product: CASSVLESNTEAFF.

This clone was seen only once. CDR3 nucleotides: TGTGCCAGCAGCTTAGCGGGGCGGGAAAGGGATGAAGCTTTCTTT. It codes for CASSLAGRERDEAFF. V is TRBV7-9 and J is TRBJ1-1, with D perhaps matching TRBD1 (5 bases). Germline V lookup: CDR1 SEHNR, CDR2 FQNEAQ (reference sequence). Trimming cost V 0 bases and J 7 bases, with 15 bases left between them. This CDR3 is 15 amino acids long.

The chain has TRBV12-3 or TRBV12-4 and TRBJ1-1, with 7 bases lining up with TRBD1. With 5 bases clipped from V and 4 bases from J, the junction kept 4 bases outside the gene matches. The length of the CDR3 is 13 residues. In DNA form, the CDR3 reads TGTGCCAGCAGTGGACCAGGGGGCACTGAAGCTTTCTTT. Its protein is CASSGPGGTEAFF.